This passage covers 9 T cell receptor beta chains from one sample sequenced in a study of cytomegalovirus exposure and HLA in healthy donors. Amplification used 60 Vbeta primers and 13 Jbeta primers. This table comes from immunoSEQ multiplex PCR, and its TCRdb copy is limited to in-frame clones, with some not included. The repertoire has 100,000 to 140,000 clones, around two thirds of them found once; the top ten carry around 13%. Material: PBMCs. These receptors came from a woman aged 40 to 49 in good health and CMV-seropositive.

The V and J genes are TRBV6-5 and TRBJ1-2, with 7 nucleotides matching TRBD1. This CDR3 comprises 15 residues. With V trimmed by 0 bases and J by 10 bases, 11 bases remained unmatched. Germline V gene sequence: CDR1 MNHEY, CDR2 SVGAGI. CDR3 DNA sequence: TGTGCCAGCAGTTACTCGAAGGGGGCAGGGTTGTACTACACCTTC. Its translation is CASSYSKGAGLYYTF.

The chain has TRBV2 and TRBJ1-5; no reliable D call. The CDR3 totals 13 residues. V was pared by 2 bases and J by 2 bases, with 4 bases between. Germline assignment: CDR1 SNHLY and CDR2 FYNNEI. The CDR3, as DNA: TGTGCCAGCAGTGAAATAGGCAATCAGCCCCAGCATTTT. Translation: CASSEIGNQPQHF.

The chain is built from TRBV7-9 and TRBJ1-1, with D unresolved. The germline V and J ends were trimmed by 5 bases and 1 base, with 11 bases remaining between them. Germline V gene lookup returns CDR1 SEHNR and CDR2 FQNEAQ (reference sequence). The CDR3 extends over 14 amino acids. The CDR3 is CASSLRSENTEAFF. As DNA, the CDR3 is TGTGCCAGCAGCCTCAGGTCGGAGAACACTGAAGCTTTCTTT. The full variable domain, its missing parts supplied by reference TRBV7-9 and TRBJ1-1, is DTGVSQNPRHKITKRGQNVTFRCDPISEHNRLYWYRQTLGQGPEFLTYFQNEAQLEKSRLLSDRFSAERPKGSFSTLEIQRTEQGDSAMYLCASSLRSENTEAFFGQGTRLTVV.

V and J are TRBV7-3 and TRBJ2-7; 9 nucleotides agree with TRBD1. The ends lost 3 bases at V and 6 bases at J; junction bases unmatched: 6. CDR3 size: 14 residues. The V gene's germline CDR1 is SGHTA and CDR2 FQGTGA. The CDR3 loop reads CASSLGQGTVEQYF. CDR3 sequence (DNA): TGTGCCAGCAGCTTGGGACAGGGTACAGTCGAGCAGTACTTC.

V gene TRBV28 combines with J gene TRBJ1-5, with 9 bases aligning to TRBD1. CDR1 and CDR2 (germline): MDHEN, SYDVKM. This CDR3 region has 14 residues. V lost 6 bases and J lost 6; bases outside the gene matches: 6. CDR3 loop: CASSPLTGGQPQHF. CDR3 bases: TGTGCCAGCAGCCCACTGACAGGGGGTCAGCCCCAGCATTTT.

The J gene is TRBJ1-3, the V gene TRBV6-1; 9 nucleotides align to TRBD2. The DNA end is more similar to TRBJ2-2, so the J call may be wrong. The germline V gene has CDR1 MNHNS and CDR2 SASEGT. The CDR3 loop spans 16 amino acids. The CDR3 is CASSEDAGGGTGELFF. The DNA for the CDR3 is TGTGCCAGCAGTGAAGATGCGGGGGGGGGCACCGGGGAGCTGTTTTTT.

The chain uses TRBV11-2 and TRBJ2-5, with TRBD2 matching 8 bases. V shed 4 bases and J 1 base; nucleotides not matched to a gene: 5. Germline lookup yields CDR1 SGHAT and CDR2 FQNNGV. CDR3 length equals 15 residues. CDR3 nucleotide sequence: TGTGCCAGCAGCTCCTTAGCGGGGATCCAAGAGACCCAGTACTTC. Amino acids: CASSSLAGIQETQYF.

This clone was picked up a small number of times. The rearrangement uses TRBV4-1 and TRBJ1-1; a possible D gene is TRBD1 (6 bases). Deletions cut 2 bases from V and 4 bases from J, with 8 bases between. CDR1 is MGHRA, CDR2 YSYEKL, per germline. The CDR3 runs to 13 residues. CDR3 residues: CASSQQGSTEAFF. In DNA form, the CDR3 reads TGCGCCAGCAGCCAACAGGGGTCCACTGAAGCTTTCTTT.

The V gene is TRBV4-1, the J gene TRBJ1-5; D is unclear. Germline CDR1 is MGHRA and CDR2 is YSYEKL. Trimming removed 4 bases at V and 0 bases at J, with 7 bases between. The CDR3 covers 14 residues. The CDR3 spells CASSPQYSNQPQHF. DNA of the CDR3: TGCGCCAGCAGCCCCCAGTATAGCAATCAGCCCCAGCATTTT.